Following are 26 T cell receptor beta chains from one sample sequenced in a study of chemoradiotherapy in HPV16-positive cancers. The repertoire was sequenced with immunoSEQ multiplex PCR; TCRdb's copy has only in-frame clones and lacks some. This repertoire shows approximately 12,000 clones, roughly 90% found once; its top ten account for more than 1.5%. This specimen was blood, taken from a patient who underwent chemoradiotherapy. These receptors were obtained from a human donor with HPV-associated anogenital cancer.

J is TRBJ2-3 and V is TRBV2; D is possibly TRBD1 or TRBD2 (5 bases each). Trimming cost V 1 base and J 1 base, with 6 bases left between them. Germline V lookup: CDR1 SNHLY, CDR2 FYNNEI. The CDR3 is made up of 14 amino acids. The CDR3: CASSEVGGTDTQYF. The CDR3 bases are TGTGCCAGCAGTGAAGTGGGGGGCACAGATACGCAGTATTTT.

V usage is TRBV6-5 and J usage is TRBJ1-1; no reliable D call. V shed 4 bases and J shed 4 bases, with 7 bases lying between them. This CDR3 region has 12 residues. The germline gives CDR1 MNHEY, CDR2 SVGAGI. The CDR3 protein is CASSSRFTEAFF. For the CDR3, the DNA is TGTGCCAGCAGTTCTCGGTTCACTGAAGCTTTCTTT.

The rearrangement links TRBV7-9 to TRBJ1-3; D not certain. Trimming cost V 5 bases and J 2 bases, with 16 bases left between them. Germline lookup yields CDR1 SEHNR and CDR2 FQNEAQ (reference sequence). This CDR3 region has 16 residues. The CDR3 loop reads CASSPRVNNPGNTIYF. The CDR3 bases are TGTGCCAGCAGCCCGAGGGTTAACAACCCTGGAAACACCATATATTTT.

The CDR3 coding sequence is TGCAGCGTTTATGTCGAGGCGGGGGAGATCTACGAGCAGTACTTC. Its translation is CSVYVEAGEIYEQYF. The chain employs TRBV29-1 and TRBJ2-5, with 7 bases lining up with TRBD2. The DNA end is a closer match to TRBJ2-7, so the J assignment may be wrong. The CDR3 totals 15 residues. CDR1 is SQVTM, CDR2 ANQGSEA, per germline.

The V call is TRBV7-9, the J call TRBJ2-1; 10 bases match TRBD2. Germline V gene lookup returns CDR1 SEHNR and CDR2 FQNEAQ (reference sequence). The ends lost 5 bases at V and 2 bases at J; junction bases unmatched: 3. The CDR3 is 15 residues long. The CDR3 reads CASSASGGAYNEQFF. The CDR3 DNA reads TGTGCCAGCAGCGCGAGCGGGGGGGCCTACAATGAGCAGTTCTTC.

The chain employs TRBV18 and TRBJ2-5, with D hard to call. Trimming stripped 6 bases from V and 0 bases from J, with 11 bases between. The germline gives CDR1 KGHSH, CDR2 LQKENI. The CDR3 contains 14 residues. The CDR3 protein is CASSLRRDQETQYF. In nucleotides, the CDR3 is TGTGCCAGCTCCCTTAGACGGGACCAAGAGACCCAGTACTTC.

The gene calls are TRBV21-1 and TRBJ2-5; TRBD1, the D gene given by the table, was not confirmed from the DNA. TRBV21-1 is annotated as a pseudogene. The CDR3 is made up of 19 amino acids. The CDR3 sequence is CASSKRYQFLPGYEETQYF. In DNA form, the CDR3 reads TGTGCCAGCAGCAAAAGGTACCAATTCCTGCCAGGGTACGAAGAGACCCAGTACTTC.

DNA of the CDR3: TGTGCCAGCAGCCCAAATAGACAGGGGGCGAATTCACCCCTCCACTTT. It codes for CASSPNRQGANSPLHF. The rearrangement uses TRBV7-9 and TRBJ1-6; TRBD1 aligns across 10 bases. The V segment lost 5 bases and the J segment 7 bases; nucleotides outside the gene matches: 8. The germline V gene encodes CDR1 SEHNR and CDR2 FQNEAQ (reference sequence). The CDR3 contains 16 residues. Full variable domain (remainder filled in from reference TRBV7-9 and TRBJ1-6): DTGVSQNPRHKITKRGQNVTFRCDPISEHNRLYWYRQTLGQGPEFLTYFQNEAQLEKSRLLSDRFSAERPKGSFSTLEIQRTEQGDSAMYLCASSPNRQGANSPLHFGNGTRLTVT.

This chain links TRBV7-2 with TRBJ2-5; no firm D call. The closer fit of TRBJ2-7 to the DNA end suggests the J call may be wrong. This CDR3 has 14 residues. Germline CDR1 reads SGHTA; CDR2 reads FQGNSA. CDR3 protein: CASSLGPTANEQYF. As DNA, the CDR3 is TGTGCCAGCAGCTTGGGTCCCACAGCGAACGAGCAGTACTTC.

This clone was observed once. This chain connects TRBV9 to TRBJ1-5, with 7 bases matching TRBD1. The CDR3 extends over 15 amino acids. The trim removed 5 bases at V and 0 bases at J, leaving 5 bases unmatched. Germline assignment: CDR1 SGDLS and CDR2 YYNGEE. The CDR3 here is CASRWGTASNQPQHF. The CDR3 DNA follows: TGTGCCAGCAGGTGGGGGACAGCTAGCAATCAGCCCCAGCATTTT.

The V and J genes are TRBV4-3 and TRBJ2-5; D is uncertain. The DNA end is a closer match to TRBJ2-7, so the J assignment may be wrong. From germline, CDR1 is LGHNA and CDR2 YSLEER. This CDR3 has 16 residues. The DNA of the CDR3 is TGCGCCAGCAGCCAAGATTACGCCTCGAAGTCCTACGAGCAGTACTTC. Translation gives CASSQDYASKSYEQYF.

This rearrangement joins TRBV11-3 to TRBJ2-7; a weak D match, TRBD1 (6 bases). The CDR3 is 15 amino acids. V was cut by 5 bases and J by 2 bases, with 16 bases left in between. The germline V gene has CDR1 SGHNT and CDR2 YENEEA. The CDR3 DNA is TGTGCCAGCAGCGCGGACGTCCGGGACACCTACGAGCAGTACTTC. It is translated as CASSADVRDTYEQYF.

This clone was observed a few times. This chain connects TRBV5-4 to TRBJ1-2, with a possible D match to TRBD1 (5 bases). Germline assignment: CDR1 SGHNT and CDR2 YYREEE (reference sequence). The CDR3 is made up of 13 amino acids. V shed 4 bases and J shed 3 bases, with 10 bases lying between them. The DNA for the CDR3 is TGTGCCAGCAGCCACGGACAAGACTATGGCTACACCTTC. Translation: CASSHGQDYGYTF.

This sequence joins TRBV4-3 and TRBJ1-1; D perhaps matches TRBD1 (6 bases). Trimming pared 2 bases from V and 3 bases from J, leaving 7 bases between. CDR3 length: 13 amino acids. Per germline, CDR1 LGHNA and CDR2 YSLEER. CDR3 coding DNA: TGCGCCAGCAGCCAAACAGGGTACACTGAAGCTTTCTTT. It codes for CASSQTGYTEAFF.

The V and J genes are TRBV7-2 and TRBJ1-2, with TRBD1 as a possible D gene (5 bases). V was trimmed by 1 base and J by 5 bases, leaving 11 bases between them. Germline loops: CDR1 SGHTA, CDR2 FQGNSA. The CDR3 extends over 14 amino acids. CDR3 coding DNA: TGTGCCAGCAGCTTAGACCCGGGGCTGTATGGCTACACCTTC. Translated: CASSLDPGLYGYTF.

The V and J genes are TRBV4-1 and TRBJ2-1, with 9 nucleotides matching TRBD2. The J segment lost 12 bases and the V segment lost 5 bases, leaving 2 bases of the junction unmatched. Germline CDR1 and CDR2: MGHRA and YSYEKL. The CDR3 loop spans 11 amino acids. The CDR3, as DNA: TGCGCCAGCAGCTATAGCGGGGGGCAGTTCTTC. Translating it yields CASSYSGGQFF.

The gene calls are TRBV7-2 and TRBJ1-2; D is unresolved. This CDR3 contains 16 residues. The V gene's germline CDR1 is SGHTA and CDR2 FQGNSA. V shed 4 bases and J shed 4 bases, with 19 bases lying between them. The CDR3 region has the DNA TGTGCCAGCAGCTCATACACCTCCCGAGGAGGCTATGGCTACACCTTC. Translating it yields CASSSYTSRGGYGYTF.

CDR3 sequence reads: CASRSPYTSGRGPSYEQYF. The CDR3 DNA reads TGTGCCAGCAGGTCCCCATACACAAGCGGCAGGGGGCCCTCTTACGAGCAGTACTTC. The chain recombines TRBV27 with TRBJ2-7; TRBD1 matches at 8 bases. The CDR3 covers 19 residues. From germline, CDR1 is MNHEY and CDR2 SMNVEV (reference sequence). Trimming at V came to 6 bases and at J to 4 bases, leaving 23 bases not matched to a gene.

V gene TRBV5-4 combines with J gene TRBJ2-2; D is perhaps TRBD1 or TRBD2 (5 bases each). The germline V and J ends were trimmed by 4 bases and 2 bases, with 18 bases remaining between them. Germline V gene data show CDR1 as SGHNT and CDR2 as YYREEE (reference sequence). This CDR3 is 17 amino acids long. The DNA for the CDR3 is TGTGCCAGCAGCCCGGGGCAGGGTAGGGCAAACACCGGGGAGCTGTTTTTT. Amino acids: CASSPGQGRANTGELFF.

The chain carries TRBV5-5 and TRBJ2-7; 8 bases agree with TRBD2. J was trimmed by 3 bases and V by 0 bases; bases with no gene match: 5. The CDR3 is 15 amino acids. Germline CDR1 SGHKS, CDR2 YYEKEE (reference sequence). The CDR3 DNA is TGTGCCAGCAGCTTGGCCAGGAGCGGGGGCTACGAGCAGTACTTC. Translation gives CASSLARSGGYEQYF.

This clone was counted once. The chain joins TRBV6-5 to TRBJ2-1; a possible D gene is TRBD2 (7 bases). Germline CDR1 reads MNHEY; CDR2 reads SVGAGI. The ends were cut back, 6 bases at V and 6 bases at J, with 15 bases in the middle. There are 14 residues in the CDR3. CDR3 region: CASRLGGGFNEQFF. CDR3 DNA: TGTGCCAGCAGGCTAGGGGGGGGATTCAATGAGCAGTTCTTC.

The V gene is TRBV6-4, the J gene TRBJ1-2; maybe TRBD1 (5 bases). Trimming took off 0 bases at V and 5 bases at J, with 7 bases between the two ends. Looked up from germline, CDR1 is MRHNA and CDR2 is SNTAGT. CDR3 length: 13 residues. CDR3 DNA: TGTGCCAGCAGTGACTCAGCAGGGTATGGCTACACCTTC. It yields the protein CASSDSAGYGYTF.

This sequence joins TRBV11-2 and TRBJ2-3; D possibly corresponds to TRBD1 (6 bases). V was shortened by 4 bases and J by 2 bases, with 10 bases between the two germline ends. Germline V gives CDR1 SGHAT, CDR2 FQNNGV. CDR3 length: 14 amino acids. The CDR3 protein is CASSSRQDTDTQYF. The CDR3 nucleotides are TGTGCCAGCAGCTCGAGACAGGACACAGATACGCAGTATTTT.

This chain uses TRBV6-4 with TRBJ2-2, with TRBD1 as a possible D gene (5 bases). CDR3 length: 15 residues. Germline V CDR1 and CDR2: MRHNA, SNTAGT. V shed 1 base and J shed 4 bases, with 10 bases lying between them. CDR3: CASSDLGPGTGELFF. The CDR3 nucleotides read TGTGCCAGCAGTGACTTGGGGCCCGGCACCGGGGAGCTGTTTTTT.

This clone was seen just once. The CDR3 loop reads CASSTPGTAAHEQYF. CDR3 nucleotide sequence: TGTGCCAGCAGTACCCCCGGGACCGCGGCTCACGAGCAGTACTTC. The rearrangement uses TRBV27 and TRBJ2-7; the D gene could be TRBD1 or TRBD2 (5 bases each). Germline lookup yields CDR1 MNHEY and CDR2 SMNVEV (reference sequence). The CDR3 has 15 amino acids. The V gene lost 5 bases and the J gene lost 5 bases, with 19 bases spanning the gap.

This clone came up a few times. This chain uses TRBV9 with TRBJ2-5; either TRBD1 or TRBD2 may supply D (7 bases each). Between the trimmed V and J ends, which lost 3 bases and 5 bases, there was a span of 14 bases. The CDR3 covers 14 residues. The germline gives CDR1 SGDLS, CDR2 YYNGEE. The CDR3 reads CASSARGGRETQYF. The CDR3 DNA sequence: TGTGCCAGCAGCGCCAGGGGGGGGCGGGAGACCCAGTACTTC. Looking up the rest from reference TRBV9 and TRBJ2-5 gives the full variable domain: DSGVTQTPKHLITATGQRVTLRCSPRSGDLSVYWYQQSLDQGLQFLIQYYNGEERAKGNILERFSAQQFPDLHSELNLSSLELGDSALYFCASSARGGRETQYFGPGTRLLVL.